One sample yielded the 8 T cell receptor beta chains listed below, sequenced in a study of blood T cell repertoires in COVID-19. Repertoires were generated with immunoSEQ multiplex PCR, while TCRdb's copy carries only in-frame clones and drops some. The sample includes about 280,000 clones, roughly four fifths of them seen just once. Sequencing was done on a sample of PBMCs or T cells enriched from blood (not recorded which). The receptors were gathered from a middle-aged man who had been exposed to COVID-19.

The chain joins TRBV6-4 to TRBJ1-5, with D perhaps TRBD1 (5 bases). This CDR3 has 15 amino acids. Per the germline V gene, CDR1 is MRHNA and CDR2 is SNTAGT. V gave up 6 bases and J gave up 4 bases, with 16 bases separating them. CDR3 DNA: TGTGCCAGCAGCCCGCCGGGGGGGGGAAATCAGCCCCAGCATTTT. The encoded protein is CASSPPGGGNQPQHF.

This chain joins TRBV24-1 and TRBJ2-1, with unresolved D. CDR3 length: 15 residues. Trimming stripped 7 bases from V and 0 bases from J, with 12 bases between. Germline lookup yields CDR1 KGHDR and CDR2 SFDVKD. The CDR3 region is CATSKGRSSYNEQFF. In nucleotides, the CDR3 is TGTGCCACCAGCAAAGGCCGGAGCTCCTACAATGAGCAGTTCTTC.

The V gene is TRBV18, the J gene TRBJ1-2, with 10 positions matching TRBD1. Trimming took 5 bases from V and 4 from J; bases not matched to a gene: 4. This CDR3 region has 14 residues. The germline CDR1 and CDR2 sequences are KGHSH and LQKENI. The CDR3 sequence: CASSTWTGGYGYTF. In nucleotides, the CDR3 is TGTGCCAGCTCAACGTGGACAGGGGGCTATGGCTACACCTTC. Drawing the rest from reference TRBV18 and TRBJ1-2, the complete variable domain is NAGVMQNPRHLVRRRGQEARLRCSPMKGHSHVYWYRQLPEEGLKFMVYLQKENIIDESGMPKERFSAEFPKEGPSILRIQQVVRGDSAAYFCASSTWTGGYGYTFGSGTRLTVV.

The chain carries TRBV7-3 and TRBJ2-7; 12 positions match TRBD2. The CDR3 spans 16 residues. Germline loops: CDR1 SGHTA, CDR2 FQGTGA. J lost 4 bases, V lost 0 bases, and 4 bases had no gene match. CDR3: CASSLTPSGRGYEQYF. The DNA for the CDR3 is TGTGCCAGCAGCTTAACCCCTAGCGGGAGGGGTTACGAGCAGTACTTC.

CDR3 protein: CASRRQEGNQPQHF. In DNA, the CDR3 is TGTGCCAGCAGGAGACAGGAGGGCAATCAGCCCCAGCATTTT. This chain uses TRBV2 with TRBJ1-5, with D possibly matching TRBD1 (6 bases). CDR1 SNHLY and CDR2 FYNNEI come from the germline V gene. CDR3 length: 14 amino acids. V lost 6 bases and J 2 bases, leaving 11 bases between the germline ends. Full variable domain (remainder filled in from reference TRBV2 and TRBJ1-5): EPEVTQTPSHQVTQMGQEVILRCVPISNHLYFYWYRQILGQKVEFLVSFYNNEISEKSEIFDDQFSVERPDGSNFTLKIRSTKLEDSAMYFCASRRQEGNQPQHFGDGTRLSIL.

This clone appeared once. The chain couples TRBV3-1 (or the pseudogene TRBV3-2) to TRBJ2-1; D unclear. V shed 0 bases and J shed 4 bases, with 7 bases lying between them. Germline lookup yields CDR1 LGHDT and CDR2 YNNKEL (reference sequence). The CDR3 sequence is 14 residues long. This CDR3 is CASSQDPRYNEQFF. Here the CDR3 DNA reads TGTGCCAGCAGCCAAGATCCTAGGTACAATGAGCAGTTCTTC.

V is TRBV19 and J is TRBJ2-5, with 7 bases that match TRBD2. Trimming removed 7 bases from V and 5 bases from J; junction bases left unmatched: 10. Germline CDR1 and CDR2: LNHDA and SQIVND (reference sequence). CDR3 length: 14 residues. CDR3 DNA: TGTGCCAGTAACCTCCGGGGGACTATGGAGACCCAGTACTTC. It yields the protein CASNLRGTMETQYF.

The V and J genes are TRBV29-1 and TRBJ2-3; weak D call: TRBD2 (6 bases). The CDR3 runs 14 residues. The germline CDR1 and CDR2 sequences are SQVTM and ANQGSEA. V lost 6 bases to trimming and J lost 2 bases, with 15 bases between them. This chain's CDR3 is CSVDPTGATDTQYF. DNA for the CDR3: TGCAGCGTCGACCCCACGGGAGCCACAGATACGCAGTATTTT.